The rows below give T cell receptor beta chains drawn from one sample of a study of blood T cell repertoires in COVID-19. The repertoire was sequenced with immunoSEQ multiplex PCR; TCRdb's copy has only in-frame clones and lacks some. The sample carries 150,000 to 170,000 clones, around 85% recorded once. Input material: peripheral blood. The receptors derive from a man aged 55 to 70 with COVID-19, enrolled during active disease. The CDR3 runs from the conserved cysteine through the conserved F or W.

J gene | CDR3 length | V gene | CDR3 protein
TRBJ2-7 | 14 | TRBV13 | CASSYPRPEEEQYF
TRBJ1-2 | 15 | TRBV6-2/TRBV6-3 | CASSYSAGSNYGYTF
TRBJ1-3 | 14 | TRBV19 | CASTRTGGGNTIYF
TRBJ1-1 | 14 | TRBV18 | CASSPPLRNTEAFF
TRBJ2-7 | 15 | TRBV27 | CASSLSKGVGGEQYF
TRBJ2-3 | 16 | TRBV24-1 | CATSDLGDRGTDTQYF
TRBJ2-2 | 16 | TRBV7-8 | CASSPRTSGNTGELFF
TRBJ1-4 | 13 | TRBV5-1 | CASRERLGEKLFF
TRBJ1-1 | 15 | TRBV18 | CASSPPMREDTEAFF
TRBJ2-2 | 17 | TRBV27 | CASSLLSSGSPTGELFF
TRBJ1-4 | 14 | TRBV18 | CASSPSQTNEKLFF
TRBJ2-3 | 14 | TRBV19 | CASSMRGSTDTQYF
TRBJ2-2 | 15 | TRBV5-4 | CASSPGQGATGELFF
TRBJ2-2 | 15 | TRBV11-3 | CASSLNLGNTGELFF
TRBJ1-2 | 15 | TRBV7-8 | CASSLGAVSEYGYTF
TRBJ2-7 | 16 | TRBV5-5 | CASSHAPGTGAYEQYF
TRBJ1-1 | 13 | TRBV5-1 | CASSLLLDTEAFF
TRBJ1-5 | 17 | TRBV7-2 | CASSFDAGVRSNQPQHF
TRBJ2-1 | 16 | TRBV27 | CASNSVSGRAGNEQFF
TRBJ2-3 | 22 | TRBV9 | CASSAGTSVPGTSRPSTDTQYF
TRBJ2-7 | 14 | TRBV5-6 | CASRRRDSSYEQYF
TRBJ1-4 | 14 | TRBV14 | CASSQGGLNEKLFF
TRBJ2-1 | 16 | TRBV28 | CASSSPSGGANNEQFF
TRBJ1-3 | 15 | TRBV7-2 | CASSLSRGPGNTIYF
TRBJ1-1 | 15 | TRBV6-5 | CASSPWDRGNTEAFF
TRBJ1-3 | 17 | TRBV19 | CASSLEQGAGRRNTIYF
TRBJ2-1 | 14 | TRBV7-2 | CASSSWTTYNEQFF
TRBJ1-5 | 16 | TRBV10-3 | CAISATTGTDNQPQHF
TRBJ1-4 | 13 | TRBV7-2 | CASSPRVSEKLFF
TRBJ2-1 | 13 | TRBV28 | CASTAGSYNEQFF